These T cell receptor beta chains were read from a single sample in a study of shared clonotypes between healthy human individuals. TCRdb keeps only in-frame clones here, not all; method: immunoSEQ multiplex PCR. The repertoire holds 490,000 or so clones, around three quarters seen once, with 10% to 15% in the top ten. Sequencing was carried out using PBMCs. These receptors all come from a woman in her thirties or forties in good health. Some clones in this sample may be carry-over from other donors' samples. Each CDR3 is given with its conserved first and last residue. A D gene is named only where the DNA matches it firmly. Expanded clones are given a class, and other clones once, few, many or no size at all.

j_gene: TRBJ2-2
v_gene: TRBV7-8
d_gene: TRBD1
abundance: once
CDR3aa: CASSRQGKNTGELFF
CDR3nt: TGTGCCAGCAGCCGACAGGGGAAGAACACCGGGGAGCTGTTTTTT

j_gene: TRBJ2-7
v_gene: TRBV25-1
d_gene: -
abundance: few
CDR3aa: CASSPGDSYEQYF
CDR3nt: TGTGCCAGCAGCCCCGGGGATTCCTACGAGCAGTACTTC

j_gene: TRBJ2-7
v_gene: TRBV28
d_gene: -
abundance: many
CDR3aa: CASSPGPGAGSYEQYF
CDR3nt: TGTGCCAGCAGTCCTGGTCCGGGGGCAGGCTCCTACGAGCAGTACTTC

j_gene: TRBJ2-7
v_gene: TRBV29-1
d_gene: TRBD2
abundance: -
CDR3aa: CSDLTSGFSYEQYF
CDR3nt: TGCAGCGACTTGACTAGCGGCTTCTCCTACGAGCAGTACTTC

j_gene: TRBJ1-1
v_gene: TRBV28
d_gene: -
abundance: -
CDR3aa: CASSPNTEAFF
CDR3nt: TGTGCCAGCAGTCCCAACACTGAAGCTTTCTTT

j_gene: TRBJ1-2
v_gene: TRBV30
d_gene: TRBD1
abundance: -
CDR3aa: CAKRQGFVDGYTF
CDR3nt: TGTGCTAAAAGACAGGGGTTTGTAGATGGCTACACCTTC

j_gene: TRBJ1-5
v_gene: TRBV30
d_gene: -
abundance: few
CDR3aa: CAWTQGFDQPQHF
CDR3nt: TGTGCCTGGACACAGGGTTTCGATCAGCCCCAGCATTTT

j_gene: TRBJ2-7
v_gene: TRBV21-1
d_gene: -
abundance: -
CDR3aa: CASSTYRQVYCEQYF
CDR3nt: TGTGCCAGCAGCACCTACAGGCAGGTGTACTGCGAGCAGTACTTC

j_gene: TRBJ2-3
v_gene: TRBV5-6
d_gene: -
abundance: -
CDR3aa: CASTRGGGSQYF
CDR3nt: TGTGCCAGCACCAGGGGTGGAGGGAGTCAGTATTTT

j_gene: TRBJ1-4
v_gene: TRBV19
d_gene: -
abundance: -
CDR3aa: CASSSGTHEKLFF
CDR3nt: TGTGCCAGTAGTAGCGGGACCCATGAAAAACTGTTTTTT

j_gene: TRBJ2-2
v_gene: TRBV7-2
d_gene: -
abundance: -
CDR3aa: CASSLVISGNTGELFF
CDR3nt: TGTGCCAGCAGCTTAGTAATTAGCGGGAACACCGGGGAGCTGTTTTTT

j_gene: TRBJ1-2
v_gene: TRBV4-1
d_gene: TRBD1
abundance: -
CDR3aa: CASSQETGLNYGYTF
CDR3nt: TGCGCCAGCAGCCAAGAGACAGGGTTGAACTATGGCTACACCTTC

j_gene: TRBJ2-7
v_gene: TRBV18
d_gene: -
abundance: -
CDR3aa: CASSPQGDTYEQYF
CDR3nt: TGTGCCAGCTCACCACAGGGGGATACCTACGAGCAGTACTTC

j_gene: TRBJ1-5
v_gene: TRBV27
d_gene: -
abundance: -
CDR3aa: CASARDTSGYQPQHF
CDR3nt: TGTGCCAGCGCCAGAGACACTTCTGGATATCAGCCCCAGCATTTT

j_gene: TRBJ2-5
v_gene: TRBV11-2
d_gene: -
abundance: -
CDR3aa: CASSSRGTPQETQYF
CDR3nt: TGTGCCAGCAGCTCCCGCGGGACTCCCCAAGAGACCCAGTACTTC

j_gene: TRBJ2-6
v_gene: TRBV7-8
d_gene: -
abundance: -
CDR3aa: CASSLGGSGANVLTF
CDR3nt: TGTGCCAGCAGCTTAGGAGGGTCTGGGGCCAACGTCCTGACTTTC

j_gene: TRBJ1-2
v_gene: TRBV27
d_gene: -
abundance: -
CDR3aa: CASSPRQTYGYTF
CDR3nt: TGTGCCAGCAGTCCACGACAGACATATGGCTACACCTTC

j_gene: TRBJ1-2
v_gene: TRBV7-2
d_gene: -
abundance: -
CDR3aa: CASSRDPELAF
CDR3nt: TGTGCCAGCAGCCGGGACCCCGAGTTAGCCTTC

j_gene: TRBJ2-3
v_gene: TRBV19
d_gene: -
abundance: few
CDR3aa: CAVGAYTDTQYF
CDR3nt: TGTGCCGTCGGAGCTTACACAGATACGCAGTATTTT

j_gene: TRBJ2-3
v_gene: TRBV25-1
d_gene: TRBD2
abundance: -
CDR3aa: CASSETTGTSFTDTQYF
CDR3nt: TGTGCCAGCAGTGAGACCACCGGGACTAGCTTCACAGATACGCAGTATTTT

j_gene: TRBJ2-3
v_gene: TRBV27
d_gene: -
abundance: -
CDR3aa: CASSTTGYADTQYF
CDR3nt: TGTGCCAGCAGCACGACGGGGTATGCGGATACGCAGTATTTT

j_gene: TRBJ1-2
v_gene: TRBV7-9
d_gene: -
abundance: -
CDR3aa: CASSRDGANYGYTF
CDR3nt: TGTGCCAGCAGCCGGGACGGCGCAAACTATGGCTACACCTTC

j_gene: TRBJ2-3
v_gene: TRBV7-6
d_gene: TRBD2
abundance: -
CDR3aa: CASSEWTSATDTQYF
CDR3nt: TGTGCCAGCAGCGAGTGGACTAGTGCCACAGATACGCAGTATTTT

j_gene: TRBJ1-2
v_gene: TRBV28
d_gene: TRBD1
abundance: -
CDR3aa: CASSQRGPYGYTF
CDR3nt: TGTGCCAGCAGTCAGAGGGGGCCCTATGGCTACACCTTC

j_gene: TRBJ2-7
v_gene: TRBV5-4
d_gene: TRBD1
abundance: -
CDR3aa: CASSTPTGIHEQYF
CDR3nt: TGTGCCAGCAGCACCCCGACAGGGATCCACGAGCAGTACTTC

j_gene: TRBJ1-5
v_gene: TRBV30
d_gene: -
abundance: -
CDR3aa: CAWSAGSNQPQHF
CDR3nt: TGTGCCTGGAGTGCGGGAAGCAATCAGCCCCAGCATTTT

j_gene: TRBJ2-3
v_gene: TRBV5-1
d_gene: -
abundance: -
CDR3aa: CASSLSASGTDTQYF
CDR3nt: TGCGCCAGCAGCTTGTCAGCTAGCGGCACAGATACGCAGTATTTT

j_gene: TRBJ2-3
v_gene: TRBV4-3
d_gene: -
abundance: -
CDR3aa: CASSHEVPQIGTDTQYF
CDR3nt: TGCGCCAGCAGCCATGAGGTCCCACAGATTGGAACAGATACGCAGTATTTT

j_gene: TRBJ2-4
v_gene: TRBV11-1
d_gene: TRBD2
abundance: -
CDR3aa: CASSLASGRAVQYF
CDR3nt: TGTGCCAGCAGCTTAGCTTCCGGGAGGGCTGTTCAGTACTTC

j_gene: TRBJ2-3
v_gene: TRBV5-1
d_gene: TRBD2
abundance: -
CDR3aa: CASSLGSGTPDTQYF
CDR3nt: TGCGCCAGCAGCTTAGGTAGCGGGACCCCAGATACGCAGTATTTT

j_gene: TRBJ2-5
v_gene: TRBV28
d_gene: TRBD1
abundance: once
CDR3aa: CASSLTGTAPETQYF
CDR3nt: TGTGCCAGCAGTTTAACCGGGACAGCCCCAGAGACCCAGTACTTC

j_gene: TRBJ1-2
v_gene: TRBV28
d_gene: TRBD1
abundance: many
CDR3aa: CASSLSTYRGSGYTF
CDR3nt: TGTGCCAGCAGTTTATCAACCTACAGGGGAAGTGGCTACACCTTC

j_gene: TRBJ2-1
v_gene: TRBV19
d_gene: TRBD2
abundance: -
CDR3aa: CASSNPSGSAYNEQFF
CDR3nt: TGTGCCAGTAGTAACCCCAGCGGGAGCGCTTACAATGAGCAGTTCTTC

j_gene: TRBJ2-3
v_gene: TRBV30
d_gene: TRBD2
abundance: -
CDR3aa: CAWRASGNTDTQYF
CDR3nt: TGTGCCTGGAGAGCTAGCGGGAACACAGATACGCAGTATTTT

j_gene: TRBJ2-5
v_gene: TRBV11-3
d_gene: TRBD1
abundance: -
CDR3aa: CASSLGAGGFQETQYF
CDR3nt: TGTGCCAGCAGCTTAGGGGCAGGGGGCTTTCAAGAGACCCAGTACTTC

j_gene: TRBJ2-3
v_gene: TRBV27
d_gene: -
abundance: -
CDR3aa: CASSLSVRGTDTQYF
CDR3nt: TGTGCCAGCAGTTTATCCGTCAGGGGCACAGATACGCAGTATTTT

j_gene: TRBJ2-1
v_gene: TRBV11-2
d_gene: -
abundance: -
CDR3aa: CASSLDRENEQFF
CDR3nt: TGTGCCAGCAGCTTAGATCGCGAGAATGAGCAGTTCTTC

j_gene: TRBJ1-1
v_gene: TRBV7-9
d_gene: -
abundance: -
CDR3aa: CASSFLGWAEAFF
CDR3nt: TGTGCCAGCAGCTTTCTCGGGTGGGCTGAAGCTTTCTTT

j_gene: TRBJ2-5
v_gene: TRBV7-9
d_gene: -
abundance: -
CDR3aa: CASTPSGPETQYF
CDR3nt: TGTGCCAGCACCCCCTCAGGGCCAGAGACCCAGTACTTC

j_gene: TRBJ2-1
v_gene: TRBV5-5
d_gene: -
abundance: -
CDR3aa: CASSPGERPYNEQFF
CDR3nt: TGTGCCAGCAGCCCTGGCGAGCGACCCTACAATGAGCAGTTCTTC